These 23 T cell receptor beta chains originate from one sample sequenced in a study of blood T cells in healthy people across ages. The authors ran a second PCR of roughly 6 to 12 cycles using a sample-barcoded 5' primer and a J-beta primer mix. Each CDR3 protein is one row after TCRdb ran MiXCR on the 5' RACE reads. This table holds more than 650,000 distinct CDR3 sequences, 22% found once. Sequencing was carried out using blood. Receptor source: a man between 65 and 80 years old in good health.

This chain's CDR3 is CASSRTGGDGTEAFF. Written as DNA, the CDR3 is TGCGCCAGCAGCCGGACAGGGGGCGACGGCACTGAAGCTTTCTTT. The chain has TRBV5-1 and TRBJ1-1; 11 positions agree with TRBD1. Trimming removed 4 bases from V and 4 bases from J; junction bases left unmatched: 6. Germline CDR1 SGHRS, CDR2 YFSETQ. The CDR3 length is 15 residues. Filled out from reference TRBV5-1 and TRBJ1-1, the complete variable domain reads KAGVTQTPRYLIKTRGQQVTLSCSPISGHRSVSWYQQTPGQGLQFLFEYFSETQRNKGNFPGRFSGRQFSNSRSEMNVSTLELGDSALYLCASSRTGGDGTEAFFGQGTRLTVV.

The CDR3 region has the DNA TGTGCCAGCAGTTACGGGGACCCAGATACGCAGTATTTT. Translated: CASSYGDPDTQYF. The V and J genes are TRBV6-5 and TRBJ2-3, with D perhaps TRBD1 or TRBD2 (5 bases each). Trimming cost V 2 bases and J 4 bases, with 7 bases left between them. The CDR3 sequence is 13 residues long. The germline gives CDR1 MNHEY, CDR2 SVGAGI.

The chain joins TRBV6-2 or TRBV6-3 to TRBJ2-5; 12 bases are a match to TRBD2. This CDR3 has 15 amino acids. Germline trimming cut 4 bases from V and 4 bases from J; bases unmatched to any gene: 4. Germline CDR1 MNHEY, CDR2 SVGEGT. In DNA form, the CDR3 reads TGTGCCAGCAGTTTTCGACTAGCGGGGGTAGAGACCCAGTACTTC. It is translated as CASSFRLAGVETQYF.

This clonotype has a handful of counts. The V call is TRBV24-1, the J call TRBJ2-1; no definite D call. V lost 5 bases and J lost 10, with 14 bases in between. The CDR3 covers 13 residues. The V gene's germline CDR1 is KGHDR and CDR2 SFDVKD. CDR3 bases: TGTGCCACCAGTGGGGCCTACCGTTCGGAGCAGTTCTTC. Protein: CATSGAYRSEQFF.

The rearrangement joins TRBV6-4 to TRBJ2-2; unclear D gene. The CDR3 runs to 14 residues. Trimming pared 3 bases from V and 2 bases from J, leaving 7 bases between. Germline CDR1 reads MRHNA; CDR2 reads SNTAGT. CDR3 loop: CASSETLNTGELFF. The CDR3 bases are TGTGCCAGCAGTGAAACACTCAACACCGGGGAGCTGTTTTTT.

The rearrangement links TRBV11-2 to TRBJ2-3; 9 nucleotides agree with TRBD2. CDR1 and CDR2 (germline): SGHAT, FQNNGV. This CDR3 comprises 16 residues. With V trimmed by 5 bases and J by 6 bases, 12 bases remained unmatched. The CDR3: CASSPGVAGVVDTQYF. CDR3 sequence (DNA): TGTGCCAGCAGCCCCGGTGTAGCGGGGGTGGTGGATACGCAGTATTTT.

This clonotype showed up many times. Here the CDR3 reads CASSLERIGGVDEKLFF. CDR3 in DNA: TGTGCCAGCAGCCTAGAAAGAATAGGGGGAGTTGATGAAAAACTGTTTTTT. This chain uses TRBV7-8 with TRBJ1-4; D is possibly TRBD1 (6 bases). The CDR3 runs to 17 residues. Germline V CDR1 and CDR2: SGHVS, FQNEAQ. Deletions cut 5 bases from V and 6 bases from J, with 22 bases between.

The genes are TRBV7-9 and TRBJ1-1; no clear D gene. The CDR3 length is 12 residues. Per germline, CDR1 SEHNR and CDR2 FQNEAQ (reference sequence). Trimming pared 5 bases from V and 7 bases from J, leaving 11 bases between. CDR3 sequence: CASSRGTVEAFF. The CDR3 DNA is TGTGCCAGCAGCCGTGGAACGGTTGAAGCTTTCTTT.

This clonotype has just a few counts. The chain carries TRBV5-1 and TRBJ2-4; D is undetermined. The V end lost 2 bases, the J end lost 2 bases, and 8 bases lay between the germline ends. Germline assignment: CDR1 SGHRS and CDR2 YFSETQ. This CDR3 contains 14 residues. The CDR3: CASSFPETKNIQYF. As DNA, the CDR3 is TGCGCCAGCAGCTTCCCAGAAACCAAAAACATTCAGTACTTC.

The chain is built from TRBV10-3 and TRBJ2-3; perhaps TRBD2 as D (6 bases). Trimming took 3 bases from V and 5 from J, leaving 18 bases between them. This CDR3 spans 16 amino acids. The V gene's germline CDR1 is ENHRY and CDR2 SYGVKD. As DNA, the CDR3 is TGTGCCATCAGTGATGTAGGGACTCGTGGGAAAGATACGCAGTATTTT. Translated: CAISDVGTRGKDTQYF.

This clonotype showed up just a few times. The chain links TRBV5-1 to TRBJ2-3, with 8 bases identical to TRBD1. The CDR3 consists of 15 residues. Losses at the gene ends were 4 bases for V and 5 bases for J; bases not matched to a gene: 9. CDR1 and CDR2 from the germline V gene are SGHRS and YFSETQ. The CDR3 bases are TGCGCCAGCAGCAAGGACAGGGCGTCGAGAGATACGCAGTATTTT. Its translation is CASSKDRASRDTQYF.

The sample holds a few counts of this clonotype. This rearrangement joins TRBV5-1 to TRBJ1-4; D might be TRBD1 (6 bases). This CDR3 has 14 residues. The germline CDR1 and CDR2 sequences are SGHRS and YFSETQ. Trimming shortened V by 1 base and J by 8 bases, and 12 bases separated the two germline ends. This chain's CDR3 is CASSLTGPDEKLFF. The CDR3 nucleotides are TGCGCCAGCAGCTTGACAGGGCCCGACGAAAAACTGTTTTTT.

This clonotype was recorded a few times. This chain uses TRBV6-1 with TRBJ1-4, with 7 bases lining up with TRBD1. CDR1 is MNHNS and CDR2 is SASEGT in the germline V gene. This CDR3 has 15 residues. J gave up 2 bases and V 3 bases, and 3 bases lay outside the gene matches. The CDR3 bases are TGTGCCAGCAGTGACGAGGGGGCGACTAATGAAAAACTGTTTTTT. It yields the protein CASSDEGATNEKLFF.

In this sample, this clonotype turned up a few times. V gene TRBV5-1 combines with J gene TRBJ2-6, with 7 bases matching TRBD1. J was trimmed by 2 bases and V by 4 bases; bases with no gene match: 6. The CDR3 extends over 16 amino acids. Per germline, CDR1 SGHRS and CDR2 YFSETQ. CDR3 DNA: TGCGCCAGCAGCCGACTCCAGGGGGCTGGGGCCAACGTCCTGACTTTC. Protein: CASSRLQGAGANVLTF.

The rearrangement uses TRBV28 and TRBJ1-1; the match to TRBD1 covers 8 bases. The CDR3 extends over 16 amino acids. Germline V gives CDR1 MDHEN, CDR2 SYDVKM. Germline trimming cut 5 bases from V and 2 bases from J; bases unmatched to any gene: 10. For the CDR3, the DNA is TGTGCCAGCAGTCAACTACCCGGACAGGGTAACACTGAAGCTTTCTTT. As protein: CASSQLPGQGNTEAFF.

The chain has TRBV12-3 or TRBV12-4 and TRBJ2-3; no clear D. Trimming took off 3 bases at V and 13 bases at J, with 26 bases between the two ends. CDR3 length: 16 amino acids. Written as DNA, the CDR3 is TGTGCCAGCAGTTTCCCGGCGAGAGTGAGCACAGATGTGGAGTATTTT. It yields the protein CASSFPARVSTDVEYF.

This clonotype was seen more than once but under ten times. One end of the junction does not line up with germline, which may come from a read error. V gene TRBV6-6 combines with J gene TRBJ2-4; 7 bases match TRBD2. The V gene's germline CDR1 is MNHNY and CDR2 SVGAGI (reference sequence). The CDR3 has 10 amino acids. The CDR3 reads CASSSGRLIF. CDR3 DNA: TGTGCCAGCAGCTCCGGGAGGTTGATTTTC.

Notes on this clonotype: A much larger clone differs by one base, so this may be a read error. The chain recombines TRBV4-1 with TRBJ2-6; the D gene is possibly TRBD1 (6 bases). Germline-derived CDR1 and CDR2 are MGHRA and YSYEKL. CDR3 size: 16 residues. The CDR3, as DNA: TGCGCCGGCAGCAGACAGGCCCACTCTGGGGCCAACGTCCTGACTTTC. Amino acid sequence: CAGSRQAHSGANVLTF.

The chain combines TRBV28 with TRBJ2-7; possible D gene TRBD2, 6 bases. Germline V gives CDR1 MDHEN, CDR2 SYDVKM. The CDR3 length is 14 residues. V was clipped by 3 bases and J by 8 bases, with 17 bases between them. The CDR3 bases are TGTGCCAGCAGTTTTGGGAACCTTAGCGGTAAGCAGTACGTC. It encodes CASSFGNLSGKQYV.

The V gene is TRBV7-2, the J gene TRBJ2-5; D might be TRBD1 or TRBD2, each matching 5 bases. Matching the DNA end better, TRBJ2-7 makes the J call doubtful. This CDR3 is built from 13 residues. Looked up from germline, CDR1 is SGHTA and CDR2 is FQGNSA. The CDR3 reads CASSSSTRGEQYF. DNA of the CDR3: TGTGCCAGCAGCTCCTCCACTAGGGGCGAGCAGTACTTC.

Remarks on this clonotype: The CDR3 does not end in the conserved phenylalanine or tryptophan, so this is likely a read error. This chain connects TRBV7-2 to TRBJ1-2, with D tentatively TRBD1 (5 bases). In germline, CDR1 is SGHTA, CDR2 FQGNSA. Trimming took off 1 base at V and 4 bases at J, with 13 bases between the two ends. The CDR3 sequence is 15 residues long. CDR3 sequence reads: CASSLGGDLSYGYTS. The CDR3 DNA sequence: TGTGCCAGCAGCTTAGGAGGGGATCTTAGCTATGGCTACACCTCC.

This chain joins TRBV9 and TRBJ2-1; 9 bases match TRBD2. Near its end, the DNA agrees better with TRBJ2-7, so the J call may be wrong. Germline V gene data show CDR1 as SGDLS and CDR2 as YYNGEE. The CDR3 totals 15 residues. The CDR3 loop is CASSGMTSGVGEQYF. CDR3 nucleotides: TGTGCCAGCAGCGGAATGACTAGCGGAGTTGGTGAGCAGTACTTC.

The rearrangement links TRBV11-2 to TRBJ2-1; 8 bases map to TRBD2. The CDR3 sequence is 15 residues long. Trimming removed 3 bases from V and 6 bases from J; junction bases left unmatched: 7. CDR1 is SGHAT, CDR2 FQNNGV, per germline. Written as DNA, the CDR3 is TGTGCCAGCAGCTTTTCCGGGACTAGTGTCAATGAGCAGTTCTTC. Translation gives CASSFSGTSVNEQFF.